The T cell receptor (beta chain) described here comes from a study of blood T cell repertoires in COVID-19. Study at large: Sites in the United States, Italy and Spain provided acute and convalescent COVID-19 samples. T cells, B-cell-depleted T cells, or PBMCs supplied cDNA or gDNA.

Under the authors' procedure: Counts of nucleated cells, estimated from reference gene primer amplification, were obtained. Assay used: immunoSEQ multiplex PCR; TCRdb lists only in-frame clones, some missing. D and trimming come from the DNA, and the V and J calls and clone size come from that table. The repertoire holds 200,000 or so clones, with approximately 83% as singletons. Worth noting for this clone: One end of the junction does not line up with germline, which may come from a read error.

This TCR was recovered from a man between 60 and 70 years old with acute or convalescent COVID-19. What was sequenced was peripheral blood.

The CDR3 DNA reads as TGTGCCAGCAGTTTATCGAACTCCGGGGAGCTGTTTTTT. It translates to CASSLSNSGELFF. V usage is TRBV27 and J usage is TRBJ2-2; D gene unclear. Germline V gene sequence: CDR1 MNHEY, CDR2 SMNVEV (reference sequence). The CDR3 length is 13 residues.